Listed below are T cell receptor beta chains from one sample, sequenced in a study of OX40 agonist ivuxolimab in advanced cancers. Repertoires were generated with immunoSEQ multiplex PCR, while TCRdb's copy carries only in-frame clones and drops some. The data hold around 76,000 clones, with roughly 80% observed a single time. The specimen was CD4+ or CD8+ T cells sorted from blood, collected in a trial of the OX40 agonist ivuxolimab. The receptors here all came from an adult with an advanced solid tumor such as melanoma, head and neck, liver or kidney cancer. CDR3s include the opening cysteine and the closing phenylalanine or tryptophan. A D gene is named only where the DNA matches it firmly. Size is stated for part of the rows, as once, few or many counts, or as a class when the clone is expanded.

j_call,d_call,v_call,cdr3_length,clone_size,cdr3_aa,cdr3_nt
TRBJ2-5,NA,TRBV5-6,11,NA,CASSLEQTQYF,TGTGCCAGCAGCTTGGAGCAGACCCAGTACTTC
TRBJ1-2,NA,TRBV6-6,15,NA,CASKPDSQLLGGYTF,TGTGCCAGCAAGCCCGACAGCCAACTATTGGGGGGCTACACCTTC
TRBJ1-2,NA,TRBV28,14,NA,CASQTTHPNYGYTF,TGTGCCAGCCAAACAACCCATCCTAACTATGGCTACACCTTC
TRBJ2-6,NA,TRBV27,14,once,CASTPYSGANVLTF,TGTGCCAGCACTCCCTACTCTGGGGCCAACGTCCTGACTTTC
TRBJ1-6,NA,TRBV19,16,few,CASKLKVSSYNSPLHF,TGTGCCAGTAAGCTAAAGGTCAGCTCCTATAATTCACCCCTCCACTTT
TRBJ2-2,NA,TRBV18,14,NA,CASSPRQNTGELFF,TGTGCCAGCTCACCGCGACAGAACACCGGGGAGCTGTTTTTT
TRBJ2-4,TRBD2,TRBV2,19,NA,CASSEEGRGLRLAKNIQYF,TGTGCCAGCAGTGAAGAGGGGCGGGGGTTGAGGTTAGCCAAAAACATTCAGTACTTC
TRBJ2-1,TRBD1,TRBV28,15,NA,CASSIPGTGGDEQFF,TGTGCCAGCAGCATTCCCGGGACAGGGGGCGATGAGCAGTTCTTC
TRBJ1-4,NA,TRBV28,15,NA,CASSLSWATNEKLFF,TGTGCCAGCAGTTTATCGTGGGCAACTAATGAAAAACTGTTTTTT
TRBJ1-6,NA,TRBV27,16,NA,CASSLLSVGGLSPLHF,TGTGCCAGCAGTTTACTCTCCGTGGGGGGGCTTTCACCCCTCCACTTT
TRBJ1-3,NA,TRBV10-3,13,NA,CAIGRVSGNTIYF,TGTGCCATCGGCAGGGTCTCTGGAAACACCATATATTTT
TRBJ1-2,NA,TRBV29-1,14,NA,CSVAGGGEDYGYTF,TGCAGCGTGGCCGGCGGAGGGGAGGACTATGGCTACACCTTC
TRBJ2-5,NA,TRBV7-2,13,NA,CASSSPPSLAQYF,TGTGCCAGCAGCTCCCCCCCGAGCTTAGCCCAGTACTTC
TRBJ2-3,NA,TRBV9,14,NA,CASSVVSSVDTQYF,TGTGCCAGCAGCGTAGTGTCTAGCGTTGATACGCAGTATTTT
TRBJ2-1,NA,TRBV7-7,13,once,CASSPLSRNEQFF,TGTGCCAGCAGCCCCCTAAGCCGCAATGAGCAGTTCTTC
TRBJ2-7,NA,TRBV6-5,14,NA,CASSRDLRPWEQYF,TGTGCCAGCAGCCGGGACTTACGGCCGTGGGAGCAGTACTTC
TRBJ2-1,TRBD2,TRBV7-9,16,NA,CASSLVAGRTYNEQFF,TGTGCCAGCAGCTTAGTGGCCGGGAGGACCTACAATGAGCAGTTCTTC
TRBJ2-3,NA,TRBV5-4,15,NA,CASSPGTGKTDTQYF,TGTGCCAGCAGCCCCGGAACAGGGAAGACAGATACGCAGTATTTT
TRBJ2-7,NA,TRBV28,13,NA,CASITPRPHEQYF,TGTGCCAGCATCACCCCCCGCCCCCACGAGCAGTACTTC
TRBJ1-6,NA,TRBV5-8,17,NA,CASSLMYGGRSDSPLHF,TGTGCCAGCAGCTTGATGTATGGGGGGAGGAGCGATTCACCCCTCCACTTT
TRBJ2-5,NA,TRBV28,16,NA,CASSLLVRTTRETQYF,TGTGCCAGCAGTTTATTGGTGCGGACTACTCGAGAGACCCAGTACTTC
TRBJ1-5,NA,TRBV6-5,13,once,CASRSGYSQPQHF,TGTGCCAGCAGGTCAGGGTACAGTCAGCCCCAGCATTTT
TRBJ2-2,NA,TRBV4-3,17,NA,CASSTFGGRRITGELFF,TGCGCCAGCAGCACCTTTGGGGGGAGGCGTATCACCGGGGAGCTGTTTTTT
TRBJ1-1,NA,TRBV5-1,15,NA,CASRGLTGLGTEAFF,TGCGCCAGCCGTGGGCTAACAGGGTTGGGGACTGAAGCTTTCTTT
TRBJ2-7,TRBD1,TRBV19,16,few,CASSRSGTVGTYEQYF,TGTGCCAGTAGTCGATCGGGGACAGTCGGTACCTACGAGCAGTACTTC
TRBJ2-3,TRBD2,TRBV2,16,NA,CASKKLAGETPDTQYF,TGTGCCAGCAAGAAACTAGCGGGAGAAACCCCAGATACGCAGTATTTT
TRBJ1-5,TRBD1,TRBV10-3,16,NA,CAISAGGQGNNQPQHF,TGTGCCATCAGTGCGGGTGGACAGGGAAACAATCAGCCCCAGCATTTT
TRBJ1-4,NA,TRBV2,15,NA,CASSGTGVTNEKLFF,TGTGCCAGCAGTGGGACGGGGGTCACTAATGAAAAACTGTTTTTT
TRBJ1-3,TRBD1,TRBV7-2,15,NA,CASSSRTGGVDTIYF,TGTGCCAGCAGCTCCCGGACAGGGGGCGTCGACACCATATATTTT
TRBJ1-1,NA,TRBV11-2,11,NA,CASSLLAEAFF,TGTGCCAGCAGCTTATTAGCAGAAGCTTTCTTT
TRBJ2-5,NA,TRBV27,15,NA,CASRTMDSPSETQYF,TGTGCCAGCAGGACTATGGACAGTCCATCGGAGACCCAGTACTTC
TRBJ1-1,NA,TRBV29-1,13,NA,CSGTRVSNTEAFF,TGCAGCGGGACCAGGGTGTCGAACACTGAAGCTTTCTTT
TRBJ2-7,TRBD2,TRBV10-1,14,many,CASRPGLAGYEQYF,TGCGCCAGCAGGCCCGGACTAGCGGGCTACGAGCAGTACTTC
TRBJ2-4,TRBD1,TRBV18,11,once,CASSPPGQMYF,TGTGCCAGCTCACCTCCGGGACAGATGTACTTC
TRBJ1-3,NA,TRBV29-1,15,NA,CSVDVSGGSGNTIYF,TGCAGCGTTGATGTATCAGGAGGCTCTGGAAACACCATATATTTT
TRBJ1-3,NA,TRBV6-5,15,NA,CASRDHSERSNTIYF,TGTGCCAGCAGGGACCACAGCGAAAGGAGCAACACCATATATTTT
TRBJ2-5,NA,TRBV7-7,14,NA,CASAMGGAQETQYF,TGTGCTAGCGCTATGGGGGGGGCTCAAGAGACCCAGTACTTC
TRBJ2-1,NA,TRBV19,12,NA,CASSAPTNEQFF,TGTGCCAGTAGTGCTCCCACCAATGAGCAGTTCTTC
TRBJ2-3,NA,TRBV14,15,NA,CASSHSGQITDTQYF,TGTGCCAGCAGCCACTCCGGACAGATCACAGATACGCAGTATTTT
TRBJ1-6,NA,TRBV29-1,18,NA,CSVEARTVPFTYNSPLHF,TGCAGCGTTGAAGCTAGGACGGTCCCCTTCACCTATAATTCACCCCTCCACTTT
TRBJ2-7,NA,TRBV5-1,14,NA,CASSLDGSSYEQYF,TGCGCCAGCAGCTTGGACGGAAGCTCCTACGAGCAGTACTTC
TRBJ1-4,NA,TRBV5-1,15,NA,CASSLGVPGHEKLFF,TGCGCCAGCAGCCTAGGAGTCCCGGGACATGAAAAACTGTTTTTT
TRBJ2-5,TRBD1,TRBV5-8,14,NA,CASSLEGARETQYF,TGTGCCAGCAGCTTGGAGGGGGCCCGTGAGACCCAGTACTTC
TRBJ1-1,TRBD1,TRBV5-1,15,few,CASSTGQPGGTEAFF,TGCGCCAGCAGCACGGGACAGCCCGGTGGCACTGAAGCTTTCTTT
TRBJ1-2,NA,TRBV4-3,15,NA,CASSQDWDGNYGYTF,TGCGCCAGCAGCCAAGATTGGGACGGTAACTATGGCTACACCTTC
TRBJ2-7,NA,TRBV19,14,NA,CASSNTRFSYEQYF,TGTGCCAGTAGCAATACCAGGTTCTCCTACGAGCAGTACTTC